These 27 T cell receptor beta chains were sequenced from one sample in a study of identical twins (dated by TCRdb to between 2015 and 2016). The library was obtained by 5' RACE. Sequencing instrument: Illumina HiSeq 2000. Clones were called with MiXCR by TCRdb after fastp trimmed the public reads at Q25, and only in-frame beta chains were retained. Entries that share a CDR3 protein sequence are merged under the most common genes and DNA. In this sample the table shows about 690,000 distinct CDR3 sequences, less than 7% of which occur a single time. Approximately 1.6% of the sample is taken by the ten largest. The sequenced sample was naive T cells sorted from blood. The sample's cell subset or site label, in plain terms: cells isolated with a human naive T-cell isolation kit. The source is a young man in good health.

The CDR3 coding sequence is TGTGCCAGCAGTTACTCGAGACTAAATTACAATGAGCAGTTCTTC. Translated, it gives CASSYSRLNYNEQFF. The J gene is TRBJ2-1, the V gene TRBV6-2 or TRBV6-3; D may be TRBD2 (5 bases). V lost 0 bases and J 4 bases, leaving 10 bases between the germline ends. The length of the CDR3 is 15 residues. CDR1 MNHEY and CDR2 SVGEGT come from the germline V gene.

This clonotype was detected only a few times. V gene TRBV25-1 combines with J gene TRBJ2-1; 10 nucleotides match TRBD1. CDR1 MGHDK and CDR2 SYGVNS come from the germline V gene. Trimming removed 2 bases from V and 6 bases from J; junction bases left unmatched: 13. The CDR3 has 18 amino acids. The CDR3 nucleotides are TGTGCCAGCAGTGAAACTCAAGGACAGGGGGGCAATCTCAATGAGCAGTTCTTC. Translated: CASSETQGQGGNLNEQFF.

There are many counts of this clonotype. V usage is TRBV7-9 and J usage is TRBJ2-2, with D uncertain. The CDR3 runs to 13 residues. V gave up 2 bases and J gave up 9 bases, with 10 bases separating them. Germline loops: CDR1 SEHNR, CDR2 FQNEAQ (reference sequence). CDR3 sequence (DNA): TGTGCCAGCAGCTTAATAACTATACGGGAGCTGTTTTTT. As protein: CASSLITIRELFF.

The chain uses TRBV15 and TRBJ1-1, with 7 bases lining up with TRBD1. V was clipped by 3 bases and J by 2 bases; unmatched bases: 3. The CDR3 contains 14 residues. Germline V gene lookup returns CDR1 LNHNV and CDR2 YYDKDF (reference sequence). Here the CDR3 reads CATSRDRTNTEAFF. Here the CDR3 DNA reads TGTGCCACCAGCAGGGACAGGACTAACACTGAAGCTTTCTTT.

This clonotype was detected ten times or more. V and J are TRBV5-1 and TRBJ2-1, with 8 nucleotides matching TRBD2. V trimming: 5 bases; J trimming: 7 bases; junction bases outside the gene matches: 8. There are 14 residues in the CDR3. Germline V gene lookup returns CDR1 SGHRS and CDR2 YFSETQ. CDR3 sequence reads: CASSSGGPGNEQFF. CDR3 sequence (DNA): TGCGCCAGCAGTTCGGGAGGGCCGGGTAATGAGCAGTTCTTC.

This clonotype has a handful of counts. The chain couples TRBV3-1 to TRBJ2-1; D may correspond to TRBD1 or TRBD2 (5 bases each). The germline V and J ends were trimmed by 0 bases and 9 bases, with 9 bases remaining between them. The CDR3 contains 13 residues. CDR1 is LGHDT and CDR2 is YNNKEL in the germline V gene (reference sequence). The CDR3 DNA is TGTGCCAGCAGCCAAGATTGGGGGATTGAGCAGTTCTTC. The encoded protein is CASSQDWGIEQFF.

This clonotype was recorded at least ten times. This sequence joins TRBV20-1 and TRBJ2-1, with 8 bases identical to TRBD2. CDR1 is DFQATT and CDR2 is SNEGSKA in the germline V gene (reference sequence). V was clipped by 0 bases and J by 8 bases; unmatched bases: 12. The CDR3 runs 16 residues. CDR3 amino acids: CSARDWAGGRGDEQFF. The CDR3 DNA follows: TGCAGTGCTAGAGATTGGGCGGGAGGCCGCGGGGATGAGCAGTTCTTC.

This clonotype was seen ten or more times. The genes are TRBV20-1 and TRBJ2-3, with 13 bases lining up with TRBD2. CDR3 length: 15 amino acids. V lost 6 bases to trimming and J lost 6 bases; unmatched junction nucleotides: 9. Germline V gene lookup returns CDR1 DFQATT and CDR2 SNEGSKA (reference sequence). CDR3 sequence (DNA): TGCAGTGCGTCGGCACTAGCGGGAGGGGAGGATACGCAGTATTTT. It encodes CSASALAGGEDTQYF.

The chain links TRBV7-9 to TRBJ1-1; the D gene is possibly TRBD1 (5 bases). Trimming took off 6 bases at V and 11 bases at J, with 22 bases between the two ends. The CDR3 has 14 amino acids. Germline V gene lookup returns CDR1 SEHNR and CDR2 FQNEAQ (reference sequence). The chain's CDR3 is CASSRVEGLSWAFF. The CDR3 bases are TGTGCCAGCAGTAGGGTTGAGGGGCTTTCTTGGGCTTTCTTT.

This clonotype was seen a few times. The chain recombines TRBV5-6 with TRBJ2-7; 8 bases agree with TRBD1. Germline lookup yields CDR1 SGHDT and CDR2 YYEEEE. The CDR3 consists of 15 residues. The junction had 12 bases not matched to a gene; V was cut back by 4 bases and J by 6 bases. The chain's CDR3 is CASSLRTGSRFEQYF. CDR3 in DNA: TGTGCCAGCAGCCTTCGGACAGGGTCCCGTTTCGAGCAGTACTTC.

V gene TRBV7-7 combines with J gene TRBJ2-5; 7 bases are shared with TRBD1. V shed 5 bases, J shed 3 bases, and the junction held 6 bases outside the gene matches. The CDR3 totals 14 residues. In germline, CDR1 is SSHAT, CDR2 FNYEAQ (reference sequence). As DNA, the CDR3 is TGTGCCAGCAGCACACCCGGGACAGAAGAGACCCAGTACTTC. Translating it yields CASSTPGTEETQYF.

This clonotype has ten or more counts. J is TRBJ2-3 and V is TRBV5-1, with 9 bases fitting TRBD1. The ends lost 4 bases at V and 0 bases at J; junction bases unmatched: 12. The germline gives CDR1 SGHRS, CDR2 YFSETQ. This CDR3 has 18 residues. The CDR3 here is CASSQQGAGGSSTDTQYF. The CDR3 nucleotides read TGCGCCAGCAGCCAACAGGGGGCTGGGGGCTCGAGCACAGATACGCAGTATTTT.

This clonotype has just a few counts. V gene TRBV6-1 combines with J gene TRBJ2-1; TRBD2 matches at 7 bases. The V segment lost 6 bases and the J segment 14 bases; nucleotides outside the gene matches: 13. The CDR3 is 13 residues long. The germline CDR1 and CDR2 sequences are MNHNS and SASEGT. The CDR3 DNA follows: TGTGCCAGCAGCCTACTAGCGATCCGGGTAGAGTTCTTC. Its protein is CASSLLAIRVEFF.

This clonotype was detected only a few times. The chain couples TRBV4-2 to TRBJ1-3; D may be TRBD1 (6 bases). V was trimmed by 0 bases and J by 0 bases, leaving 15 bases between them. Germline CDR1 LGHNA, CDR2 YNFKEQ. The CDR3 consists of 18 residues. The CDR3 loop reads CASSQDSGQTSSGNTIYF. The CDR3, as DNA: TGTGCCAGCAGCCAAGATTCTGGACAGACCAGCTCTGGAAACACCATATATTTT.

This clonotype was seen a few times. The rearrangement joins TRBV20-1 to TRBJ2-6, with D tentatively TRBD1 (5 bases). CDR1 is DFQATT, CDR2 SNEGSKA, per germline (reference sequence). The CDR3 contains 14 residues. V was clipped by 6 bases and J by 2 bases, with 11 bases between them. CDR3 sequence (DNA): TGCAGTGCCGATAGGGGTACTGGGGCCAACGTCCTGACTTTC. This gives the protein CSADRGTGANVLTF.

Many counts were recorded for this clonotype. The V and J genes are TRBV20-1 and TRBJ2-1; D is ambiguous. Trimming took 2 bases from V and 9 from J, leaving 14 bases between them. Germline V gene lookup returns CDR1 DFQATT and CDR2 SNEGSKA (reference sequence). The CDR3 covers 13 residues. The CDR3 sequence: CSARRGSTAEQFF. As DNA, the CDR3 is TGCAGTGCTAGAAGAGGTTCGACTGCTGAGCAGTTCTTC.

A note on this clonotype: A read error may account for a junction end that differs from germline. The chain employs TRBV7-9 and TRBJ2-1; 11 nucleotides align to TRBD2. CDR1 is SEHNR, CDR2 FQNEAQ, per germline (reference sequence). CDR3 length: 16 residues. DNA of the CDR3: TGTGCCAGCAGCTTAGCGGGCCTAGCGGGAGGAAATGTGCAGTTCTTC. Its protein product is CASSLAGLAGGNVQFF.

This clonotype was seen repeatedly, ten times or more. The chain has TRBV12-3 or TRBV12-4 and TRBJ1-5; D gene uncertain. The CDR3 consists of 14 residues. Trimming left V 1 base short and J 3 bases short, with 7 bases between. CDR3 nucleotides: TGTGCCAGCAGTTTAGGGGCTATCAATCAGCCCCAGCATTTT. As protein: CASSLGAINQPQHF.

This clonotype was observed many times. CDR3 nucleotides: TGCGCCAGCAGCTTAAGGGTGGAATACCCACCCCTCCACTTT. Translating it yields CASSLRVEYPPLHF. J is TRBJ1-6 and V is TRBV5-1; D remains unclear. V shed 2 bases and J shed 11 bases, with 14 bases lying between them. From germline, CDR1 is SGHRS and CDR2 YFSETQ. There are 14 residues in the CDR3.

This clonotype appeared many times. The chain links TRBV12-3 or TRBV12-4 to TRBJ2-1, with 12 positions matching TRBD2. The trim removed 6 bases at V and 6 bases at J, leaving 3 bases unmatched. The CDR3 has 14 residues. The CDR3 reads CASRLAGGTNEQFF. CDR3 DNA sequence: TGTGCCAGCAGGCTAGCGGGAGGGACCAATGAGCAGTTCTTC.

The table lists this clonotype with many counts. The chain links TRBV27 to TRBJ2-3; D remains ambiguous. The germline V gene has CDR1 MNHEY and CDR2 SMNVEV (reference sequence). V was trimmed by 5 bases and J by 1 base, leaving 10 bases between them. This CDR3 contains 14 residues. CDR3 sequence (DNA): TGTGCCAGCAGTACCGACCTAGGCACAGATACGCAGTATTTT. Translated, it gives CASSTDLGTDTQYF.

In its sample, this clonotype was seen many times. The chain couples TRBV5-1 to TRBJ1-5; no clear D gene. CDR1 SGHRS and CDR2 YFSETQ come from the germline V gene. Trimming pared 0 bases from V and 0 bases from J, leaving 13 bases between. The CDR3 loop spans 17 amino acids. CDR3 loop: CASSLAYPGNSNQPQHF. CDR3 sequence (DNA): TGCGCCAGCAGCTTGGCCTATCCGGGGAATAGCAATCAGCCCCAGCATTTT.

The chain couples TRBV7-9 to TRBJ2-2; D unclear. V lost 1 base and J 7 bases, leaving 7 bases between the germline ends. In germline, CDR1 is SEHNR, CDR2 FQNEAQ (reference sequence). The CDR3 extends over 13 amino acids. The CDR3 region is CASSLVALGELFF. CDR3 nucleotides: TGTGCCAGCAGCTTAGTGGCCCTCGGGGAGCTGTTTTTT.

V gene TRBV11-2 combines with J gene TRBJ1-3, with 9 bases lining up with TRBD1. The CDR3 length is 15 residues. With V trimmed by 5 bases and J by 2 bases, 4 bases remained unmatched. CDR1 and CDR2 from the germline V gene are SGHAT and FQNNGV. CDR3 loop: CASSRNRGPGNTIYF. The CDR3 nucleotides read TGTGCCAGCAGCCGAAACAGGGGGCCTGGAAACACCATATATTTT.

This clonotype was counted only a few times. The chain uses TRBV30 and TRBJ1-6; TRBD1 aligns across 7 bases. The CDR3 is made up of 13 amino acids. J gave up 7 bases and V 4 bases, and 4 bases lay outside the gene matches. Germline values: CDR1 GTSNPN, CDR2 SVGIG (reference sequence). The CDR3 DNA is TGTGCCTGGAACGCAGGGGGAAATTCACCCCTCCACTTT. It is translated as CAWNAGGNSPLHF. Together with reference TRBV30 and TRBJ1-6, the CDR3 gives the full variable domain: SQTIHQWPATLVQPVGSPLSLECTVEGTSNPNLYWYRQAAGRGLQLLFYSVGIGQISSEVPQNLSASRPQDRQFILSSKKLLLSDSGFYLCAWNAGGNSPLHFGNGTRLTVT.

This clonotype was seen repeatedly, ten times or more. V gene TRBV20-1 combines with J gene TRBJ2-1, with 10 bases identical to TRBD2. V was pared by 5 bases and J by 12 bases, with 4 bases of the junction left unmatched. The germline V gene has CDR1 DFQATT and CDR2 SNEGSKA (reference sequence). The CDR3 has 11 residues. CDR3 DNA sequence: TGCAGTGCTTCCCGACTAGCGGGGCAGTTCTTC. Protein: CSASRLAGQFF.

The chain recombines TRBV28 with TRBJ1-4; 8 bases agree with TRBD1. The CDR3 is 13 residues long. Germline CDR1 MDHEN, CDR2 SYDVKM. The junction had 7 bases not matched to a gene; V was cut back by 7 bases and J by 9 bases. The DNA for the CDR3 is TGTGCCAGCAACAGGGGGGGTTTACAAAAACTGTTTTTT. Protein sequence: CASNRGGLQKLFF.